The rows below give T cell receptor beta chains drawn from one sample of a study of cytomegalovirus exposure and HLA in healthy donors. This table comes from immunoSEQ multiplex PCR, and its TCRdb copy is limited to in-frame clones, with some not included. The table shows about 220,000 clones, with approximately 82% occurring only once. Sequenced material: PBMCs. The receptors come from a man between 18 and 29 years old in good health and CMV-seronegative. Both conserved end residues are part of each CDR3. A D gene is named only where the DNA matches it firmly. Size is stated for part of the rows, as once, few or many counts, or as a class when the clone is expanded.

TRBD1 | NA | TRBJ2-7 | TRBV30 | CALGQGGYEQYF | TGTGCCTTAGGACAGGGGGGCTACGAGCAGTACTTC
NA | NA | TRBJ1-5 | TRBV6-1 | CASSSSSQPQHF | TGTGCCAGCAGTTCCTCGTCCCAGCCCCAGCATTTT
NA | NA | TRBJ2-7 | TRBV11-2 | CASSSPLGAFEQYF | TGTGCCAGCAGCTCTCCCTTAGGGGCCTTCGAGCAGTACTTC
TRBD1 | NA | TRBJ1-4 | TRBV7-6 | CASSPGTGERTNEKLFF | TGTGCCAGCAGTCCCGGGACAGGGGAACGAACTAATGAAAAACTGTTTTTT
NA | NA | TRBJ2-3 | TRBV6-5 | CASNPETGTQYF | TGTGCCAGCAACCCCGAGACTGGAACGCAGTATTTT
NA | once | TRBJ2-1 | TRBV6-5 | CASTLGGAPPNEQFF | TGTGCCAGCACCCTCGGGGGTGCACCCCCCAATGAGCAGTTCTTC
NA | few | TRBJ2-7 | TRBV5-1 | CASSLGASERRSYEQYF | TGCGCCAGCAGCTTAGGGGCTTCTGAAAGACGGTCCTACGAGCAGTACTTC
TRBD2 | NA | TRBJ2-3 | TRBV7-2 | CASSPKAGGRLDTQYF | TGTGCCAGCAGCCCAAAAGCGGGAGGGCGGTTAGATACGCAGTATTTT
NA | NA | TRBJ1-4 | TRBV2 | CASSRVGNEKLFF | TGTGCCAGCTCCCGTGTCGGTAATGAAAAACTGTTTTTT
TRBD1 | few | TRBJ1-1 | TRBV18 | CASSPLGQAPNTEAFF | TGTGCCAGCTCCCCGCTGGGACAGGCCCCCAACACTGAAGCTTTCTTT
NA | NA | TRBJ2-1 | TRBV6-5 | CASRRQGGSYNEQFF | TGTGCCAGCAGGCGACAGGGAGGATCCTACAATGAGCAGTTCTTC
TRBD1 | NA | TRBJ2-1 | TRBV10-3 | CAISEASRQGVLEQFF | TGTGCCATCAGTGAAGCATCACGGCAGGGGGTACTTGAGCAGTTCTTC
TRBD1 | NA | TRBJ1-5 | TRBV19 | CASSGGTGVWSSNQPQHF | TGTGCCAGTAGCGGGGGTACAGGGGTCTGGTCGAGCAATCAGCCCCAGCATTTT
NA | NA | TRBJ1-1 | TRBV5-1 | CASSLAVNRGSTWTEAFF | TGCGCCAGCAGCTTGGCCGTGAATAGGGGGTCGACTTGGACTGAAGCTTTCTTT
NA | NA | TRBJ2-3 | TRBV4-1 | CASSQDQGVADTQYF | TGCGCCAGCAGCCAAGATCAAGGGGTGGCAGATACGCAGTATTTT
NA | NA | TRBJ1-5 | TRBV6-5 | CASSPQEGLDQPQHF | TGTGCCAGCAGTCCCCAGGAGGGGTTAGATCAGCCCCAGCATTTT
NA | NA | TRBJ2-7 | TRBV28 | CASSRSLAEYEQYF | TGTGCCAGCAGTAGGTCGCTAGCAGAATACGAGCAGTACTTC
TRBD1 | NA | TRBJ1-3 | TRBV7-8 | CASSLRGQGSYSGNTIYF | TGTGCCAGCAGCTTACGGGGACAGGGGTCATACTCTGGAAACACCATATATTTT
NA | NA | TRBJ1-2 | TRBV4-1 | CASSQGGPQISYGYTF | TGCGCCAGCAGCCAAGGTGGGCCGCAAATTTCCTATGGCTACACCTTC
TRBD1 | NA | TRBJ1-5 | TRBV5-6 | CASSVKGQGGNQPQHF | TGTGCCAGCAGCGTTAAAGGACAGGGAGGTAATCAGCCCCAGCATTTT
TRBD1 | NA | TRBJ2-2 | TRBV11-2 | CASSSIGQGAGELFF | TGTGCCAGCAGCTCCATCGGACAGGGCGCCGGGGAGCTGTTTTTT
NA | NA | TRBJ2-3 | TRBV29-1 | CSGEASATQYF | TGCAGCGGCGAGGCTAGCGCCACGCAGTATTTT
TRBD1 | NA | TRBJ1-1 | TRBV2 | CASIPRGQGNTEAFF | TGTGCCAGCATTCCCCGAGGACAGGGTAACACTGAAGCTTTCTTT
NA | few | TRBJ1-1 | TRBV5-1 | CASSLIQGMNTEAFF | TGCGCCAGCAGCTTGATACAGGGTATGAACACTGAAGCTTTCTTT
NA | NA | TRBJ2-7 | TRBV5-4 | CASTWGGIDEQYF | TGTGCCAGCACGTGGGGCGGGATTGACGAGCAGTACTTC
TRBD1 | NA | TRBJ1-1 | TRBV9 | CASSRQGNTEAFF | TGTGCCAGCAGCCGACAGGGGAACACTGAAGCTTTCTTT
TRBD1 | NA | TRBJ2-1 | TRBV9 | CASSQGQGAASEQFF | TGTGCCAGCAGCCAAGGACAGGGGGCGGCAAGTGAGCAGTTCTTC
NA | NA | TRBJ2-7 | TRBV5-1 | CASSPRGPYEQYF | TGCGCCAGCAGCCCCAGGGGTCCCTACGAGCAGTACTTC
NA | NA | TRBJ2-1 | TRBV9 | CASSVGRVTYNEQFF | TGTGCCAGCAGCGTAGGCAGGGTGACCTACAATGAGCAGTTCTTC
TRBD1 | NA | TRBJ1-6 | TRBV5-1 | CASSLTGGYNSPLHF | TGCGCCAGCAGCCTTACAGGGGGCTATAATTCACCCCTCCACTTT
NA | NA | TRBJ1-6 | TRBV6-1 | CASSEIGQTNSPLHF | TGTGCCAGCAGTGAAATAGGACAGACTAATTCACCCCTCCACTTT
NA | NA | TRBJ1-2 | TRBV14 | CASSQSRGSGYTF | TGTGCCAGCAGCCAAAGTCGGGGATCTGGCTACACCTTC
NA | NA | TRBJ2-7 | TRBV6-5 | CASSYSWGNEQYF | TGTGCCAGCAGTTACTCTTGGGGCAACGAGCAGTACTTC
NA | NA | TRBJ2-1 | TRBV27 | CASSFPAGPYPNEQFF | TGTGCCAGCAGTTTTCCCGCAGGCCCTTATCCCAATGAGCAGTTCTTC
TRBD1 | NA | TRBJ2-3 | TRBV29-1 | CSVDQVDRGTDTQYF | TGCAGCGTTGATCAAGTAGACAGGGGTACAGATACGCAGTATTTT
NA | NA | TRBJ2-3 | TRBV4-1 | CASSQRQTTDTQYF | TGCGCCAGCAGCCAAAGACAGACTACAGATACGCAGTATTTT
NA | NA | TRBJ2-5 | TRBV10-2 | CASSESTVRETQYF | TGCGCCAGCAGTGAGTCGACGGTGAGGGAGACCCAGTACTTC
NA | once | TRBJ2-3 | TRBV18 | CASSPPGRGTDTQYF | TGTGCCAGCTCACCACCGGGGCGCGGCACAGATACGCAGTATTTT